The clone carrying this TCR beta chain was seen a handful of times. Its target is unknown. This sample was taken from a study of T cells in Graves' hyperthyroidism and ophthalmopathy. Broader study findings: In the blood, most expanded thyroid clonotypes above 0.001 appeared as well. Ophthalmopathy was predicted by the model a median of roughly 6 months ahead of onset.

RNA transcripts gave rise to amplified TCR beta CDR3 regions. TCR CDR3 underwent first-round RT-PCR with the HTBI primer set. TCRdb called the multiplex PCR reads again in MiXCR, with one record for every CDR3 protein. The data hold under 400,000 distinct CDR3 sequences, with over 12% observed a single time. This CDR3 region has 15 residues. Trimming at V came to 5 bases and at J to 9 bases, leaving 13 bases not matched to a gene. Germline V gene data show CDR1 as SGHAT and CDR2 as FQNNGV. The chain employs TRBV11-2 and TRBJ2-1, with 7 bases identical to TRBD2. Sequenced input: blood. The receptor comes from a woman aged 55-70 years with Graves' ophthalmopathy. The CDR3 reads CASSPPGLRRVEQFF. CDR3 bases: TGTGCCAGCAGCCCACCGGGACTAAGGAGGGTTGAGCAGTTCTTC.